The 11 T cell receptor beta chains below all came from one sample that was sequenced in a study of blood T cell repertoires in COVID-19. The table came from immunoSEQ multiplex PCR; TCRdb's copy has only in-frame clones and leaves some out. The table lists a few hundred thousand clones, approximately 88% of them singletons, with about 0.7% in the top ten. Sequenced sample: peripheral blood. Receptor source: a human donor in a cohort sampled during active COVID-19.

The rearrangement joins TRBV10-2 to TRBJ1-4; 8 positions agree with TRBD1. The ends lost 8 bases at V and 6 bases at J; junction bases unmatched: 8. Germline lookup yields CDR1 WSHSY and CDR2 SAAADI. The CDR3 covers 14 residues. CDR3 in DNA: TGCGCCAGCGCCCTGACAGGGGAAGATGAAAAACTGTTTTTT. Translated, it gives CASALTGEDEKLFF.

CDR3 sequence: CASSSPGQASPMGGYTF. In nucleotides, the CDR3 is TGTGCCAGTAGTTCGCCGGGACAGGCCTCTCCCATGGGCGGCTACACCTTC. The chain employs TRBV19 and TRBJ1-2; 8 bases are shared with TRBD1. Trimming removed 5 bases from V and 8 bases from J; junction bases left unmatched: 19. The CDR3 has 17 residues. Looked up from germline, CDR1 is LNHDA and CDR2 is SQIVND (reference sequence).

This sequence joins TRBV6-6 and TRBJ1-5, with D maybe TRBD1 (6 bases). Trimming left V 3 bases short and J 6 bases short, with 15 bases between. CDR3 length equals 15 residues. CDR1 and CDR2 from the germline V gene are MNHNY and SVGAGI (reference sequence). The CDR3 DNA follows: TGTGCCAGCAGTTATGGGCAGGGGCATGGTCAGCCCCAGCATTTT. Its protein product is CASSYGQGHGQPQHF.

The chain joins TRBV5-1 to TRBJ1-4; D uncertain. Trimming removed 2 bases at V and 6 bases at J, with 11 bases between. The CDR3 has 14 residues. Per germline, CDR1 SGHRS and CDR2 YFSETQ. CDR3 nucleotides: TGCGCCAGCAGCTTAGGCCCGGAGGATGAAAAACTGTTTTTT. Its translation is CASSLGPEDEKLFF.

This clone was counted only a few times. The chain employs TRBV7-2 and TRBJ1-2; no clear D. The length of the CDR3 is 13 residues. Germline loops: CDR1 SGHTA, CDR2 FQGNSA. The V gene lost 1 base and the J gene lost 3 bases, with 6 bases spanning the gap. Here the CDR3 DNA reads TGTGCCAGCAGCTTAGTGGCGGACTATGGCTACACCTTC. This gives the protein CASSLVADYGYTF. Combining the CDR3 with reference TRBV7-2 and TRBJ1-2 gives the whole variable domain GAGVSQSPSNKVTEKGKDVELRCDPISGHTALYWYRQSLGQGLEFLIYFQGNSAPDKSGLPSDRFSAERTGGSVSTLTIQRTQQEDSAVYLCASSLVADYGYTFGSGTRLTVV.

This sequence joins TRBV3-1 (or the pseudogene TRBV3-2) and TRBJ1-2; 7 bases align to TRBD1. This CDR3 spans 15 amino acids. Germline V gene sequence: CDR1 LGHDT, CDR2 YNNKEL (reference sequence). With 4 bases clipped from V and 7 bases from J, the junction kept 12 bases outside the gene matches. The CDR3 here is CASSPFAWDSGGYTF. Here the CDR3 DNA reads TGTGCCAGCAGCCCTTTTGCTTGGGACAGTGGTGGCTACACCTTC.

V usage is TRBV28 and J usage is TRBJ2-5; perhaps TRBD2 as D (7 bases). Germline V gives CDR1 MDHEN, CDR2 SYDVKM. This CDR3 comprises 15 residues. V was trimmed by 10 bases and J by 2 bases, leaving 20 bases between them. CDR3 coding DNA: TGTGCCACCGCCCCCGCGGGGGCGACTCAAGAGACCCAGTACTTC. Translating gives CATAPAGATQETQYF.

The V gene is TRBV10-3, the J gene TRBJ2-7; 10 nucleotides agree with TRBD1. CDR1 and CDR2 from the germline V gene are ENHRY and SYGVKD. The CDR3 runs to 14 residues. J was trimmed by 5 bases and V by 6 bases; bases with no gene match: 7. CDR3 sequence reads: CAIRRTGGGNEQYF. In DNA, the CDR3 is TGTGCCATCAGGCGGACAGGGGGTGGGAACGAGCAGTACTTC.

V usage is TRBV5-6 and J usage is TRBJ1-5; 7 positions agree with TRBD1. CDR3 size: 14 residues. After removal of 4 bases from V and 3 bases from J, the junction contained 4 bases not matched to a gene. Germline loops: CDR1 SGHDT, CDR2 YYEEEE. CDR3 in amino acids: CASSLGQNNQPQHF. CDR3 bases: TGTGCCAGCAGCCTGGGACAGAACAATCAGCCCCAGCATTTT.

CDR3 DNA sequence: TGTGCCAGTAGTTCCCCACGAACCCACATGAACACTGAAGCTTTCTTT. Its protein is CASSSPRTHMNTEAFF. The V gene is TRBV19, the J gene TRBJ1-1; D is ambiguous. The CDR3 loop spans 16 amino acids. Between the trimmed V and J ends, which lost 5 bases and 0 bases, there was a span of 16 bases. CDR1 is LNHDA and CDR2 is SQIVND in the germline V gene (reference sequence).

The J gene is TRBJ1-1, the V gene TRBV7-9; D ambiguous. From germline, CDR1 is SEHNR and CDR2 FQNEAQ (reference sequence). The CDR3 is made up of 13 amino acids. The V gene lost 7 bases and the J gene lost 1 base, with 10 bases spanning the gap. CDR3: CASNRPGNTEAFF. The CDR3 region has the DNA TGTGCCAGCAACCGCCCAGGGAACACTGAAGCTTTCTTT. The whole variable domain, filled in from reference TRBV7-9 and TRBJ1-1, reads DTGVSQNPRHKITKRGQNVTFRCDPISEHNRLYWYRQTLGQGPEFLTYFQNEAQLEKSRLLSDRFSAERPKGSFSTLEIQRTEQGDSAMYLCASNRPGNTEAFFGQGTRLTVV.